The clone carrying this T cell receptor (beta chain) was recorded many times. Its antigen is unidentified. The read finishes 3 residues shy of the CDR3 end, and the germline J gene is used to complete it. Profiled with immunoSEQ multiplex PCR; TCRdb holds only in-frame clones, not every one. The sample is made up of about 33,000 clones, none counted only once. The V and J ends lost 5 bases and 4 bases, in that order; junction bases with no gene match: 8. CDR3 size: 16 residues. Per the germline V gene, CDR1 is LNHDA and CDR2 is SQIVND (reference sequence). These data originate in a study of T cell clonality in common variable immunodeficiency. General study results and limits: Compared with healthy controls, CVID subjects showed increased TCRbeta clonality, mostly in about a third. Common variable immunodeficiency TCR beta sequences reportedly had fewer deletions and N-nucleotide insertions. Shared TCRbeta clones were fewer between CVID subjects than controls.

Heparinized whole blood, roughly 5 to 8.5 ml, came from each donor. The TCR comes from a person aged 18 to 70 in good health. The rearrangement links TRBV19 to TRBJ2-1; 10 bases are a match to TRBD2. The sequencing sample was made of peripheral blood mononuclear cells. The CDR3 region is CASSAPSSGSYNEQFF. CDR3 DNA, as far as it was read: TGTGCCAGTAGTGCCCCCTCTAGCGGGAGTTACAATGAG.